This record covers a single TCR beta chain. This sample was included in a study of cytomegalovirus exposure and HLA in healthy donors. Looked up from germline, CDR1 is SGHVS and CDR2 is FQNEAQ. This CDR3 spans 16 amino acids. Trimming stripped 3 bases from V and 1 base from J, with 13 bases between. In the PCR, 60 Vbeta and 13 Jbeta primers were used. The repertoire was sequenced with immunoSEQ multiplex PCR; TCRdb's copy has only in-frame clones and lacks some. This table holds fewer than 75,000 clones, under 85% found once. Sequenced: PBMCs. The V call is TRBV7-8, the J call TRBJ2-4; maybe TRBD1 (5 bases). The source is a woman aged 25 to 39 in good health and CMV-seronegative. CDR3 sequence: CASSLEGWGAKNIQYF. The CDR3 coding sequence is TGTGCCAGCAGCTTGGAAGGTTGGGGCGCCAAAAACATTCAGTACTTC.